Following are 21 T cell receptor beta chains from one sample sequenced in a study of regulatory T cells in long-lasting Graves disease. Arm-PCR of CDR3 regions and iRepertoire HTBI primers were used to build TCR beta libraries. From the multiplex PCR reads, TCRdb called clonotypes with MiXCR, one entry per CDR3 protein. The sample lists about 400,000 distinct CDR3 sequences; about 15% were seen once. Stated time point: newly diagnosed GD, antithyroid drugs for less than 3 months. PBMC RNA was the source of the TCR library. These data were also filed under a second study, of T cells in Graves' hyperthyroidism and ophthalmopathy.

The material was peripheral blood mononuclear cells (PBMCs), obtained at new diagnosis, from a patient treated with antithyroid drugs. These receptors came from a woman in her thirties or forties with Graves disease.

This clonotype was detected a few times. One junction end does not reproduce the germline sequence, and a read error may be involved. This chain uses TRBV7-3 with TRBJ2-1; 11 bases align to TRBD2. CDR1 and CDR2 from the germline V gene are SGHTA and FQGTGA. The CDR3 length is 15 residues. The CDR3 here is CASSPTSGSYNGQFF. CDR3 sequence (DNA): TGTGCCAGCAGCCCTACTAGCGGGAGTTACAATGGGCAGTTCTTC.

The table lists this clonotype with many counts. In DNA form, the CDR3 reads TGTGCCAGCACCGCACTAGCGTCCTCCTACAATGAGCAGTTCTTC. Translating it yields CASTALASSYNEQFF. The chain recombines TRBV7-2 with TRBJ2-1; TRBD2 matches at 7 bases. Germline V gives CDR1 SGHTA, CDR2 FQGNSA. Trimming at V came to 7 bases and at J to 0 bases, leaving 6 bases not matched to a gene. This CDR3 contains 15 residues.

The rearrangement links TRBV27 to TRBJ2-5, with no clear D. Trimming took 5 bases from V and 5 from J, leaving 9 bases between them. CDR1 and CDR2 from the germline V gene are MNHEY and SMNVEV (reference sequence). The length of the CDR3 is 12 residues. Written as DNA, the CDR3 is TGTGCCAGCAGTCCGGACGTTGAGACCCAGTACTTC. Translation: CASSPDVETQYF.

This clonotype turned up a few times. This could be a read error, since a much larger clone is one nucleotide away. The gene calls are TRBV28 and TRBJ2-1; 9 nucleotides line up with TRBD1. Unmatched junction bases numbered 6, after V lost 5 bases and J lost 7 bases. CDR3 length equals 14 residues. Germline-derived CDR1 and CDR2 are MDHEN and SYDVKM. CDR3 protein: CASSPDRGGNEQFF. The CDR3 DNA sequence: TGTGCCAGCAGTCCCGACAGGGGGGGGAATGAGCAGTTCTTC.

The rearrangement uses TRBV12-3 or TRBV12-4 and TRBJ2-1, with 7 bases lining up with TRBD1. Germline trimming cut 3 bases from V and 2 bases from J; bases unmatched to any gene: 7. The CDR3 consists of 16 residues. The CDR3 spells CASSFEQGKAYNEQFF. The CDR3 DNA sequence: TGTGCCAGCAGTTTTGAACAGGGGAAGGCCTACAATGAGCAGTTCTTC.

This clonotype turned up a few times. This may come from a read error, since a much larger clone is one base off. The gene calls are TRBV29-1 and TRBJ2-5, with a weak D call TRBD1 (6 bases). V was clipped by 6 bases and J by 7 bases, with 30 bases between them. The CDR3 is 17 amino acids. Germline CDR1 SQVTM, CDR2 ANQGSEA. CDR3 sequence reads: CSVDWLPAGTTEGTQYF. DNA of the CDR3: TGCAGCGTCGACTGGCTGCCGGCCGGGACAACAGAAGGGACCCAGTACTTC.

This chain joins TRBV5-4 and TRBJ2-3; 7 bases line up with TRBD2. This CDR3 spans 16 amino acids. Germline V CDR1 and CDR2: SGHNT, YYREEE (reference sequence). J gave up 1 base and V 1 base, and 6 bases lay outside the gene matches. The CDR3 DNA is TGTGCCAGCAGCTTGTGGGCTAGCGGAGGCACAGATACGCAGTATTTT. It encodes CASSLWASGGTDTQYF.

This clonotype was seen ten or more times. The rearrangement joins TRBV5-1 to TRBJ1-1; tentatively, D is TRBD1 (6 bases). Trimming removed 4 bases at V and 4 bases at J, with 11 bases between. This CDR3 is built from 13 residues. Germline V gene lookup returns CDR1 SGHRS and CDR2 YFSETQ. The CDR3 region is CASSMDRVTEAFF. CDR3 nucleotide sequence: TGCGCCAGCAGCATGGACAGAGTCACTGAAGCTTTCTTT.

The chain couples TRBV7-9 to TRBJ2-7; D remains unclear. The V gene's germline CDR1 is SEHNR and CDR2 FQNEAQ (reference sequence). V lost 1 base and J lost 2, with 21 bases in between. The CDR3 spans 18 residues. CDR3 nucleotide sequence: TGTGCCAGCAGCTTAGTCGACTTAAGGTGGGGTGGAACCTACGAGCAGTACTTC. Protein product: CASSLVDLRWGGTYEQYF.

The table lists this clonotype with many counts. This chain connects TRBV7-2 to TRBJ2-3, with 11 bases matching TRBD2. The CDR3 has 16 amino acids. Germline values: CDR1 SGHTA, CDR2 FQGNSA. Trimming took 5 bases from V and 2 from J; bases not matched to a gene: 6. The CDR3 protein is CASSRGLAEYTDTQYF. For the CDR3, the DNA is TGTGCCAGCAGCCGGGGACTAGCGGAATACACAGATACGCAGTATTTT.

This chain uses TRBV27 with TRBJ2-7, with 10 bases matching TRBD1. The CDR3 loop spans 15 amino acids. Trimming removed 4 bases from V and 3 bases from J; junction bases left unmatched: 6. Germline values: CDR1 MNHEY, CDR2 SMNVEV (reference sequence). The CDR3 DNA reads as TGTGCCAGCAGTTCGCCGGGACAGGGGAACTACGAGCAGTACTTC. Its protein product is CASSSPGQGNYEQYF.

The rearrangement uses TRBV7-8 and TRBJ2-1; D gene uncertain. V was shortened by 4 bases and J by 7 bases, with 11 bases between the two germline ends. The CDR3 length is 13 residues. The germline gives CDR1 SGHVS, CDR2 FQNEAQ. The chain's CDR3 is CASSSDWKNEQFF. The CDR3 DNA reads as TGTGCCAGCAGCTCCGACTGGAAGAATGAGCAGTTCTTC.

This clonotype was seen more than once but under ten times. The chain uses TRBV11-2 and TRBJ2-4; D gene unclear. Germline CDR1 is SGHAT and CDR2 is FQNNGV. The CDR3 is 13 amino acids. Trimming took 4 bases from V and 6 from J, leaving 10 bases between them. For the CDR3, the DNA is TGTGCCAGCAGCTCAGAGGAGCGAAACATTCAGTACTTC. It yields the protein CASSSEERNIQYF.

This clonotype has at least ten counts. The chain carries TRBV12-5 and TRBJ2-5; 10 bases align to TRBD2. V lost 0 bases, J lost 1 base, and 2 bases stayed unmatched. Germline CDR1 LGHNT, CDR2 FRNRAP. This CDR3 comprises 16 residues. CDR3 residues: CASGLVLAGTQETQYF. CDR3 in DNA: TGTGCTAGTGGTTTGGTACTAGCGGGAACCCAAGAGACCCAGTACTTC.

This clonotype has at least ten counts. The chain is built from TRBV5-1 and TRBJ1-4, with 10 bases that match TRBD1. In germline, CDR1 is SGHRS, CDR2 YFSETQ. This CDR3 has 15 amino acids. V lost 4 bases, J lost 5 bases, and 5 bases stayed unmatched. The CDR3 region has the DNA TGCGCCAGCAGCCGCGGGGGACAGGGGAATGAAAAACTGTTTTTT. Protein product: CASSRGGQGNEKLFF. Supplemented by reference TRBV5-1 and TRBJ1-4, the full variable domain reads KAGVTQTPRYLIKTRGQQVTLSCSPISGHRSVSWYQQTPGQGLQFLFEYFSETQRNKGNFPGRFSGRQFSNSRSEMNVSTLELGDSALYLCASSRGGQGNEKLFFGSGTQLSVL.

This clonotype was counted many times. The chain uses TRBV18 and TRBJ2-5, with D unclear. This CDR3 region has 14 residues. Looked up from germline, CDR1 is KGHSH and CDR2 is LQKENI. The V gene lost 0 bases and the J gene lost 2 bases, with 7 bases spanning the gap. The CDR3 reads CASSPPAEQETQYF. The CDR3, as DNA: TGTGCCAGCTCACCACCCGCAGAACAAGAGACCCAGTACTTC.

The chain employs TRBV6-2 or TRBV6-3 and TRBJ2-1; 7 bases match TRBD1. This CDR3 region has 14 residues. Unmatched junction bases numbered 2, after V lost 2 bases and J lost 4 bases. Germline V gene sequence: CDR1 MNHEY, CDR2 SVGEGT. The CDR3 sequence is CASSYQGQYNEQFF. Written as DNA, the CDR3 is TGTGCCAGCAGTTACCAGGGACAGTACAATGAGCAGTTCTTC.

The sample holds many counts of this clonotype. The chain recombines TRBV5-5 with TRBJ1-1, with 7 bases fitting TRBD1. Germline V CDR1 and CDR2: SGHKS, YYEKEE (reference sequence). J lost 4 bases, V lost 4 bases, and 4 bases had no gene match. The CDR3 sequence is 13 residues long. CDR3 in amino acids: CASSKQGSTEAFF. CDR3 bases: TGTGCCAGCAGCAAACAGGGGAGCACTGAAGCTTTCTTT.

This clonotype showed up many times. The V call is TRBV12-3 or TRBV12-4, the J call TRBJ2-3; D is unclear. The CDR3 has 12 residues. Trimming removed 5 bases from V and 5 bases from J, with 8 bases in between. The CDR3, as DNA: TGTGCCAGCAGTCCAACCCGAGATACGCAGTATTTT. Its translation is CASSPTRDTQYF.

This clonotype was detected ten times or more. The chain employs TRBV7-8 and TRBJ2-3; D may be TRBD1 (6 bases). The germline CDR1 and CDR2 sequences are SGHVS and FQNEAQ. The CDR3 totals 15 residues. V was trimmed by 7 bases and J by 2 bases, leaving 16 bases between them. CDR3 loop: CASTQGYEATDTQYF. The CDR3 DNA follows: TGTGCCAGCACTCAGGGGTATGAGGCCACAGATACGCAGTATTTT.

This clonotype was observed a handful of times. One end of the junction does not line up with germline, which may come from a read error. This chain connects TRBV20-1 to TRBJ2-1; TRBD2 matches 8 bases. Germline V gene lookup returns CDR1 DFQATT and CDR2 SNEGSKA (reference sequence). There are 15 residues in the CDR3. As DNA, the CDR3 is TGCAGTGCCCAACCTCCCTACGGGAGGGTCGATGAGCGGTTCTTC. As protein: CSAQPPYGRVDERFF.